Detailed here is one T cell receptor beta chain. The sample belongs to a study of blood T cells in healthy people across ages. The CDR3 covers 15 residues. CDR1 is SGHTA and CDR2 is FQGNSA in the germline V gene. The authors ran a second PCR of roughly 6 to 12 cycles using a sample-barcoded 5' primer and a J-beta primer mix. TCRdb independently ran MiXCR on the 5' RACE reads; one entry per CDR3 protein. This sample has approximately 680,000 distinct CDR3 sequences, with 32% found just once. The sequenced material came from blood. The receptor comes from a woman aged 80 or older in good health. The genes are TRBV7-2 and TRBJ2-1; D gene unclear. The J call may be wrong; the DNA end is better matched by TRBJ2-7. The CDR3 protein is CASSFVRGSYNEQYF. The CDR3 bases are TGTGCCAGCAGCTTTGTTCGCGGCTCCTACAATGAGCAGTACTTC.